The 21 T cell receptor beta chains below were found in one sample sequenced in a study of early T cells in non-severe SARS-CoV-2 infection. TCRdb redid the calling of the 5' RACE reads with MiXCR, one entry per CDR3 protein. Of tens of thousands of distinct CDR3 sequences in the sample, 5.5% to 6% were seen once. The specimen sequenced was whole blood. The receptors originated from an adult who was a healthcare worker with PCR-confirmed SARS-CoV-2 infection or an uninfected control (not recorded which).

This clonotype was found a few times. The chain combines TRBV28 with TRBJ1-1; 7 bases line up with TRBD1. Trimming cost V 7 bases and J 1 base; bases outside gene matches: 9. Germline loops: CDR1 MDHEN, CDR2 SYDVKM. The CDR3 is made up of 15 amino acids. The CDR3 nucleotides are TGTGCCAGCAAGGGACAGAGCATCCCGAACACTGAAGCTTTCTTT. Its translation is CASKGQSIPNTEAFF.

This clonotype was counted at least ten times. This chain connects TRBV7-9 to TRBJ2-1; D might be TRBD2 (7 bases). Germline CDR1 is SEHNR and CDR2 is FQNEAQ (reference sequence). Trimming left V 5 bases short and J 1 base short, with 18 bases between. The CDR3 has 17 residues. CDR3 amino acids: CASSPRGGSGSYNEQFF. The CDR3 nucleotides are TGTGCCAGCAGCCCTAGGGGGGGTAGCGGGTCCTACAATGAGCAGTTCTTC.

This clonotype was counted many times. CDR3 DNA: TGCAGTGCTAGAGATGCTAGCGGGGCGGGAGATACGCAGTATTTT. It is translated as CSARDASGAGDTQYF. V and J are TRBV20-1 and TRBJ2-3; 9 nucleotides match TRBD2. CDR3 length: 15 residues. Trimming cost V 0 bases and J 5 bases; bases outside gene matches: 6. CDR1 DFQATT and CDR2 SNEGSKA come from the germline V gene (reference sequence).

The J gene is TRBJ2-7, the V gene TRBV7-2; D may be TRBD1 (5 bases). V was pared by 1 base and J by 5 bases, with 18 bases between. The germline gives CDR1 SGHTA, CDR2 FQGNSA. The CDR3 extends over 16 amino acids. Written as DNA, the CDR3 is TGTGCCAGCAGCTTAGGTTCGGACGGCCTGGGGCACGAGCAGTACTTC. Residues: CASSLGSDGLGHEQYF.

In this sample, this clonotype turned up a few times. The CDR3 sequence: CASSPAGYSYEQYF. Written as DNA, the CDR3 is TGTGCCAGCAGCCCAGCAGGGTACTCCTACGAGCAGTACTTC. The V gene is TRBV7-9, the J gene TRBJ2-7; TRBD1 might be the D (5 bases). The ends were cut back, 5 bases at V and 0 bases at J, with 11 bases in the middle. CDR1 is SEHNR, CDR2 FQNEAQ, per germline (reference sequence). The CDR3 loop spans 14 amino acids.

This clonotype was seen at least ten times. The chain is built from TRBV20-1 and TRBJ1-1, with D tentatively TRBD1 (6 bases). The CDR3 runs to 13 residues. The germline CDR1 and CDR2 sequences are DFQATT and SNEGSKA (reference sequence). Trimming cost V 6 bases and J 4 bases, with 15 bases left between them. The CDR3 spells CSALGQWGTEAFF. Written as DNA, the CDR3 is TGCAGTGCCCTGGGACAATGGGGCACTGAAGCTTTCTTT.

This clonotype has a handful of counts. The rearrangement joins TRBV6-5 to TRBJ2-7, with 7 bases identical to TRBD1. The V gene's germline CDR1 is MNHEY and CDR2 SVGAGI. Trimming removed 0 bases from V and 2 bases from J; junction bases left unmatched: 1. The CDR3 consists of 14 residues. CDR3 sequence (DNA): TGTGCCAGCAGTTACTCGGGACAGACCTACGAGCAGTACTTC. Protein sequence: CASSYSGQTYEQYF.

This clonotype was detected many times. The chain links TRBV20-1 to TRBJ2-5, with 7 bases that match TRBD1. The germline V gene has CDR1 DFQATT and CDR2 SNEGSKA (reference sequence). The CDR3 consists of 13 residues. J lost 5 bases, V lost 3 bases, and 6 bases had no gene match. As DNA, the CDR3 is TGCAGTGCTAGGGGTCCGGGACAGGAGACCCAGTACTTC. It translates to CSARGPGQETQYF.

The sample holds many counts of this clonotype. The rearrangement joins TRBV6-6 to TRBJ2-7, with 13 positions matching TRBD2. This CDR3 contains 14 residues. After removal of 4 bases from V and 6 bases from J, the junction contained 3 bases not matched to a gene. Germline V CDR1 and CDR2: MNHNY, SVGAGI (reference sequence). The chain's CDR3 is CASSSGLAGAEQYF. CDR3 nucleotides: TGTGCCAGCAGTTCCGGACTAGCGGGAGCCGAGCAGTACTTC.

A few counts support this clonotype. The CDR3 sequence is CASSAPSGAYNEQFF. As DNA, the CDR3 is TGCGCCAGCAGCGCCCCTAGCGGAGCCTACAATGAGCAGTTCTTC. This chain uses TRBV10-2 with TRBJ2-1; 7 nucleotides align to TRBD2. Germline trimming cut 6 bases from V and 2 bases from J; bases unmatched to any gene: 7. CDR1 WSHSY and CDR2 SAAADI come from the germline V gene. The CDR3 loop spans 15 amino acids.

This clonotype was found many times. The CDR3 loop reads CASSLAPVQQFF. The DNA of the CDR3 is TGTGCCAGCAGCTTAGCCCCCGTACAGCAGTTCTTC. This chain uses TRBV7-8 with TRBJ2-1; D is ambiguous. V gave up 0 bases and J gave up 11 bases, with 8 bases separating them. Germline V CDR1 and CDR2: SGHVS, FQNEAQ. The CDR3 sequence is 12 residues long. Supplemented by reference TRBV7-8 and TRBJ2-1, the full variable domain reads GAGVSQSPRYKVAKRGQDVALRCDPISGHVSLFWYQQALGQGPEFLTYFQNEAQLDKSGLPSDRFFAERPEGSVSTLKIQRTQQEDSAVYLCASSLAPVQQFFGPGTRLTVL.

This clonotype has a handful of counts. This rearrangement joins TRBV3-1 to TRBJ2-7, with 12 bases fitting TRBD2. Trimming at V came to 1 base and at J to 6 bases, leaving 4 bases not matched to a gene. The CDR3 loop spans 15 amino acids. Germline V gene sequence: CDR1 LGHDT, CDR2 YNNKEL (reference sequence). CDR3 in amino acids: CASSQGPSGRGEQYF. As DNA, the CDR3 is TGTGCCAGCAGCCAAGGGCCTAGCGGGAGGGGCGAGCAGTACTTC.

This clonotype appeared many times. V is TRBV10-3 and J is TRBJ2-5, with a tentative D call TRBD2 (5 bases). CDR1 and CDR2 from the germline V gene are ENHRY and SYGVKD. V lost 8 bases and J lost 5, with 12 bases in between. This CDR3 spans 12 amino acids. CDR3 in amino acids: CAIAGGGETQYF. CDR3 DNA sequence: TGTGCCATCGCTGGCGGCGGGGAGACCCAGTACTTC.

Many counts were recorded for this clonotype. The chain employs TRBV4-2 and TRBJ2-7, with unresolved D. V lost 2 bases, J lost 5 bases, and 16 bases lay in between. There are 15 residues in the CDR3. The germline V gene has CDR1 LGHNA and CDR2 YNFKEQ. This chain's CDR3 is CASSQLDRQAHEQYF. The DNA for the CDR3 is TGTGCCAGCAGCCAATTGGACCGCCAGGCCCACGAGCAGTACTTC.

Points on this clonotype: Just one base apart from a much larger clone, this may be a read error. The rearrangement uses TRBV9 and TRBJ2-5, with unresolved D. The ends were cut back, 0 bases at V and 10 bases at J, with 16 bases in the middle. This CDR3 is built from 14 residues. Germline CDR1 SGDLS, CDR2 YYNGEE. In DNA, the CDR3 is TGTGCCAGCAGCGTAGTTGGGAATGGCAAGATCCAGTACTTC. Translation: CASSVVGNGKIQYF.

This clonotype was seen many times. This CDR3 is CASSGGQPQHF. The CDR3 nucleotides are TGTGCCAGCAGCGGGGGGCAGCCCCAGCATTTT. The rearrangement joins TRBV19 to TRBJ1-5; maybe TRBD1 (5 bases). The CDR3 spans 11 residues. Trimming took 9 bases from V and 7 from J, leaving 10 bases between them. Germline loops: CDR1 LNHDA, CDR2 SQIVND (reference sequence).

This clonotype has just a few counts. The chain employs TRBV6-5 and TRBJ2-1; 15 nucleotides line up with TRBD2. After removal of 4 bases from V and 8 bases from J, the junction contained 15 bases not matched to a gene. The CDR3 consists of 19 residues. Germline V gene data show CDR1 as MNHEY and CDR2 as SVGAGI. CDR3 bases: TGTGCCAGCAGTTCCCCGAGAGGACTAGCGGGAGGGAATAAAGATGAGCAGTTCTTC. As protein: CASSSPRGLAGGNKDEQFF.

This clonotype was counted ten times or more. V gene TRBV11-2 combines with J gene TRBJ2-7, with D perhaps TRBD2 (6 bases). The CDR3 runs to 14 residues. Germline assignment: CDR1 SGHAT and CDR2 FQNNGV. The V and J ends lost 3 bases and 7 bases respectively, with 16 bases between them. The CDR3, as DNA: TGTGCCAGCAGCTTCCGACTAGACCCAGGGGAGCAGTACTTC. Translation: CASSFRLDPGEQYF.

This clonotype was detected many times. CDR3 sequence: CSARAGTPQDTQYF. The DNA for the CDR3 is TGCAGTGCTAGAGCCGGGACGCCGCAGGATACGCAGTATTTT. The V call is TRBV20-1, the J call TRBJ2-3; D possibly matches TRBD1 or TRBD2 (5 bases each). Germline loops: CDR1 DFQATT, CDR2 SNEGSKA (reference sequence). The CDR3 is 14 residues long. The V gene lost 1 base and the J gene lost 6 bases, with 14 bases spanning the gap.

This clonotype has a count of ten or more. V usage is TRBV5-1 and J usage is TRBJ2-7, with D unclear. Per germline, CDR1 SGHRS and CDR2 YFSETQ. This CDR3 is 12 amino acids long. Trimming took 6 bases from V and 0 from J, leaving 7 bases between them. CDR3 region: CASTQDSYEQYF. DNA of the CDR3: TGCGCCAGCACCCAGGACTCCTACGAGCAGTACTTC. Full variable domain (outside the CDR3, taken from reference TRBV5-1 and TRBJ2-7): KAGVTQTPRYLIKTRGQQVTLSCSPISGHRSVSWYQQTPGQGLQFLFEYFSETQRNKGNFPGRFSGRQFSNSRSEMNVSTLELGDSALYLCASTQDSYEQYFGPGTRLTVT.

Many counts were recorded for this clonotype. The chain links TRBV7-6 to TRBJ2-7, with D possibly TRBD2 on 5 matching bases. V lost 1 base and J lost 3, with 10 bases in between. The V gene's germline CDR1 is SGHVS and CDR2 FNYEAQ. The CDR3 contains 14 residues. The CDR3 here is CASSLVASLYEQYF. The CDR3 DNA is TGTGCCAGCAGCTTAGTGGCTAGCCTCTACGAGCAGTACTTC. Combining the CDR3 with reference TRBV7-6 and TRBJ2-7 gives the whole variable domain GAGVSQSPRYKVTKRGQDVALRCDPISGHVSLYWYRQALGQGPEFLTYFNYEAQQDKSGLPNDRFSAERPEGSISTLTIQRTEQRDSAMYRCASSLVASLYEQYFGPGTRLTVT.